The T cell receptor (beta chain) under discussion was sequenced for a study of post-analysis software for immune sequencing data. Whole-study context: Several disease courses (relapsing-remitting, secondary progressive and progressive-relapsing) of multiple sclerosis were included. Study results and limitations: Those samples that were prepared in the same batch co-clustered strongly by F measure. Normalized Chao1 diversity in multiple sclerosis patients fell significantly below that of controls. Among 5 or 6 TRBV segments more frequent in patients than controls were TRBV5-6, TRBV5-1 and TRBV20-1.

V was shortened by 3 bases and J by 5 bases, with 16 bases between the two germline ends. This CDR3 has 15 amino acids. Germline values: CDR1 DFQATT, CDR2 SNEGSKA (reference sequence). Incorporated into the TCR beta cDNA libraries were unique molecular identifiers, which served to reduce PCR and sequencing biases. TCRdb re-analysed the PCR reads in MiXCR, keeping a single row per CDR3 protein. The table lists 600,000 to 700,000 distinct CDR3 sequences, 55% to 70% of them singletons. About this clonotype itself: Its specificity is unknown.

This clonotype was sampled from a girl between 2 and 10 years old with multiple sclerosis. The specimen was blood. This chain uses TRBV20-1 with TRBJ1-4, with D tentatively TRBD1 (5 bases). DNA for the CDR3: TGCAGTGCTAGGAGGGCGTTCGGGGCAAATGAAAAACTGTTTTTT. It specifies CSARRAFGANEKLFF.